This T cell receptor beta chain was recovered during a study of metastatic and nonmetastatic thyroid tumors. Study-level information: Blood and tumor or nodule tissue repertoires from malignant and benign thyroid patients were compared. General study findings and limits: In both blood and tumor samples, TCR beta diversity was reported significantly higher for malignant than benign nodules.

By proportion, this clone is medium-sized. Its antigen remains unidentified. TCRdb reassembled clones from the PCR reads with MiXCR. The sample carries roughly 22,000 clones, roughly an eighth recorded once. V shed 6 bases, J shed 3 bases, and the junction held 5 bases outside the gene matches. Germline CDR1 is MNHNS and CDR2 is SASEGT. This CDR3 contains 13 residues. Thyroid surgery was preceded by no treatment in any patient. This clonotype was obtained from a female donor with papillary thyroid cancer or a benign thyroid nodule (not recorded which). Some clones in this sample may be carry-over from other donors' samples. The sample consisted of blood. This rearrangement joins TRBV6-1 to TRBJ2-7; 7 bases align to TRBD1. For the CDR3, the DNA is TGTGCCAGCAGCACAGGGGATCGCTACGAGCAGTACTTC. Protein product: CASSTGDRYEQYF.